This T cell receptor beta chain was identified in a study of cytotoxic CD8 clonotypes in ibrutinib-treated CLL (dated by TCRdb to the early 2020s). Study-level background: The cohort included some 14 treatment-naive and approximately eleven relapsed/refractory patients; about 18 were IGHV unmutated. Longitudinal samples were obtainable from 26 of the 86 participants in the trial. Samples at response were collected after a median of roughly 13 months of treatment, with a range of roughly 6 to 40 months. Partial responses were observed in around 25 patients and complete responses in 2; after a median follow-up of 68 months, remission was maintained in around 14 patients and progression was observed in roughly twelve. Patients were still on ibrutinib when every remission and progressive disease sample was collected. An average of 255,043 productive templates and 94,082 productive rearrangements was obtained per sample. Cryopreserved peripheral blood mononuclear cells were collected before treatment, at response, and at either disease progression or sustained remission.

Via the germline V gene, CDR1 is SGHVS and CDR2 FQNEAQ. The CDR3 runs 15 residues from the cysteine to the phenylalanine. Kept here is only the CDR3 DNA, which spans 45 bases and is read in frame from base 1. The trim is 6 bases for V and 3 bases for J, with a gap of 17 bases between the germline ends. This specimen's time point label, interpreted: 24 months on ibrutinib. For TCR beta library preparation, about 2 micrograms of genomic DNA were extracted from the cryopreserved PBMCs. Longitudinal blood samples from CLL patients on ibrutinib monotherapy were analyzed using high-throughput TCR beta sequencing. The patients took part in an open-label, single-center phase 2 trial of ibrutinib monotherapy. Each clonotype received, on average, 10x coverage in deep resolution sequencing performed on a MiSeq, where the target depth lay between 1 in 1 million and 1 in 200,000 T cells. The immunoSEQ hsTCRB Kit was used to generate the TCR beta libraries. On the study's bioinformatics: Data were analyzed with ImmunoSEQ Data Assistant and ImmunoSEQ Analyzer, with V, D and J genes assigned per IMGT definitions. Clonality was computed as one minus normalized Shannon entropy of productive rearrangement frequencies, ranging from 0 to 1. Only overrepresented clonotypes making up at least 0.05% of each patient's repertoire were included in the public clonotype analysis. Approximately 13 age-matched healthy donor repertoires from immuneACCESS served as clonality controls. TCRdb obtained this table from immuneACCESS and retained in-frame rearrangements with V and J assigned. These tables miss some clones; where compared with another copy, unresolved V genes account for less than half of the shortfall, and the remainder is unexplained. Clone size and the V and J calls come from that table; the DNA yielded D and trimming. Here the sample has approximately 210,000 clones; 72% occur a single time. The leading ten clones occupy over 10% of the sample.

Results the study describes overall, beyond this receptor: Public clonotypes were rare and either shrank or stayed stable during treatment, and the rise in clonality at ibrutinib response reflected expansion of private clonotypes. Sustained-remission and progressing patients did not have matched sampling times, and lymph node repertoires were not examined. At baseline, clonality was higher than in age-matched healthy donors and showed a strong correlation with circulating CD8+ T-cell counts. Clonality increased at ibrutinib response, stayed stable in sustained remission, and fell back toward baseline at progression.

This clone was observed a few times. No antigen is known for it. The input lacks base qualities; no much larger clone sits a single base away. The clonotype comes from a human donor with chronic lymphocytic leukemia. The material was PBMCs, obtained after 24 months of ibrutinib treatment. The rearrangement joined TRBV7-8 to TRBJ1-1; too little of a D gene remains to name it. The sequenced DNA is TGTGCCAGCAGACACGACCCCCTGGGCGACACTGAAGCTTTCTTT. The encoded protein is CASRHDPLGDTEAFF.